This TCR beta chain came from a study of T cell responses to AZD1222 COVID-19 vaccine (dated by TCRdb to 2020 to 2022). About the full investigation: A total of 233 trial participants underwent TCR sequencing, of whom about 210 received two doses of AZD1222 and 26 received two doses of the MenACWY control vaccine. Trial participants were enrolled into age subgroups of 18-55, 56-69 and 70-plus years, which contained around 150, 29 and 61 TCR-sequenced participants, respectively. Beyond this particular receptor, the publication reports: Participants were mostly white British, with more females than males. The authors suggested clonal diversity may have been underestimated. Spike-specific TCR breadth and depth rose significantly after two AZD1222 doses compared with day 0 and with MenACWY recipients. Conclusions about previously exposed vaccinees are limited because only a handful of AZD1222 recipients were SARS-CoV-2 seropositive at baseline. Nearly half of unique spike-specific TCRs reportedly recognized epitopes outside regions mutated in the B.1.351 and B.1.1.7 variants. No day 14 peak-response samples were available, so repertoires were characterized only after the peak T cell response. In the small 56-69-year group, the increase in depth fell short of significance, most likely because of low power. The vaccine-associated CD4 TCRs covered the entire spike protein, and the dominant responses fell in regions 160-218 and 743-854.

The CDR3 regions of human TCRbeta chains were analyzed by immunosequencing. In the authors' own workflow: TCRs in the repertoires were compared against a reference library of SARS-CoV-2-specific TCRs that had been generated with the MIRA antigen-specificity platform. Breadth was defined as the fraction of unique TCRs that were SARS-CoV-2-associated. Depth was defined as the fraction of total T cells that were SARS-CoV-2-associated. Using the MIRA data, each spike-specific TCR was mapped to the spike region that the TCR reacts to and placed in a CD4 or CD8 class. Log10-transformed breadth and depth values were compared by one-way ANOVA with Sidak's multiple comparisons tests. TCRdb carries this immuneACCESS record with in-frame sequences only. Its versions omit some clonotypes, under half of them owing to an unresolved V gene in the studies checked, with the rest unexplained. Clone size and the V and J calls come from that table; the DNA yielded D and trimming. The sample table records about 89,000 clones; about 86% of these occur just once. Less than 6.5% of the sample lies in the top ten.

Regarding this clone: No cognate antigen has been identified for it. No base qualities exist here, and no much larger clone lies one base off it.

According to the study, the label for this sample's time point signals: about 28 days (+/-7) after the second vaccine dose. AZD1222 recipients given second doses at about 4 weeks or at about 12 weeks were pooled, since spike-specific TCR depth and breadth were not found to differ between the two schedules. Vaccinee samples came from UK trials COV001 and COV002, including a single-blind randomized controlled phase 2/3 trial of AZD1222 (ChAdOx1 nCoV-19) in healthy adults. For TCRbeta chain sequencing, PBMC samples were collected from trial participants at day 0 and at day 28 after the second dose. The cysteine opens and the phenylalanine closes a CDR3 of 18 amino acids. The kept DNA is CDR3 alone, 54 bases in frame from the first base. V is cut back by 2 bases and J by 1 base, with 9 bases in the junction unmatched. The germline V gene specifies SGHTA as CDR1 and FQGTGA as CDR2.

This TCR was recovered from an adult who received the AZD1222 COVID-19 vaccine. The chain is made from TRBV7-3 and TRBJ2-2; 8 bases in between match TRBD2. The sample was peripheral blood, taken 28 days after the second AZD1222 dose. CDR3 region: CASSLYRPGLGNTGELFF. The DNA sequence is TGTGCCAGCAGCTTATATAGGCCGGGACTAGGGAACACCGGGGAGCTGTTTTTT.